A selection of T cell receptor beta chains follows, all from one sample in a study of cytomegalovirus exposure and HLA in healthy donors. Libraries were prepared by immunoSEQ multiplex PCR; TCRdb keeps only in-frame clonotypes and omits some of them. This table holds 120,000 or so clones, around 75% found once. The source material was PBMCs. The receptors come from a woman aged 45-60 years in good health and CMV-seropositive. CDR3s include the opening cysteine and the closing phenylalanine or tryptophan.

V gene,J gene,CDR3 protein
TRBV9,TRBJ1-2,CASSDNNGYTF
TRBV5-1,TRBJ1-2,CASSLDGGTYGYTF
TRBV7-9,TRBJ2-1,CASSPKGDNEQFF
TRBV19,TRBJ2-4,CASTSQGAKNIQYF
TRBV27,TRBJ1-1,CASSSARDTEAFF
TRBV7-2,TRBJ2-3,CASSLVAGRKDTQYF
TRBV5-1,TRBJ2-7,CASSLLAGGVTYEQYF
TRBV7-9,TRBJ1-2,CASSPEWQGFVGPYGYTF
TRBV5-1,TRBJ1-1,CASSLGHRPNTEAFF
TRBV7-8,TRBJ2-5,CASSVRLNFQETQYF
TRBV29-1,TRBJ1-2,CSVLTPGQGWYGYTF
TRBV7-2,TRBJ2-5,CASSSAVGRRETQYF
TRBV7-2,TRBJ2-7,CASSSTSGRRYEQYF
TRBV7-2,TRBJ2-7,CASSLMGGARGLGQYF
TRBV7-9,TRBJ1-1,CASSFLTGGNTEAFF
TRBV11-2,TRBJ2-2,CASSPWAGTSDTGELFF
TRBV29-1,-,CSVRTSGSAYEQYF
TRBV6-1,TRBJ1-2,CASIPGWTGYGYTF
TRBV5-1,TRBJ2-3,CASSPGLAGGTDTQYF
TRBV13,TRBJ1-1,CASSSIDRADPEAFF
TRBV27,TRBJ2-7,CASSPSGSYEQYF
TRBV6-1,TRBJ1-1,CASTRQGLTIEAFF
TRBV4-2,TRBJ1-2,CASSQVGGVNYGYTF
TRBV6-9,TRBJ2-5,CASSYFTGEWETQYF
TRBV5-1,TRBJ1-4,CASSQDRENEKLFF
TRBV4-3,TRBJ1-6,CASSQVLSYQGDSPLHF
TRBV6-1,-,CASSEALAGVAYEQYF
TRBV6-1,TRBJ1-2,CASSEALWDRGSYTF
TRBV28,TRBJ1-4,CASSLPGQGGEKLFF
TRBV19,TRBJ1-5,CATSGTGGNQPQHF
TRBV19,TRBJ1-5,CASSITGRQPQHF
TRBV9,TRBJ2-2,CASSVDNGQTGELFF
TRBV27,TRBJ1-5,CASSLNGQFNQPQHF
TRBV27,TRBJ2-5,CASSPRTKTPRETQYF
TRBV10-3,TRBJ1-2,CAISEYSSNYGYTF
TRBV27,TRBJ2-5,CASQPLSGGQETQYF
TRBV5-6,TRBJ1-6,CASSDHPGGSSPLHF
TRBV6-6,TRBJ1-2,CASSYLSGGNYGYTF
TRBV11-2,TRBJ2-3,CASSLAGQDSDTQYF
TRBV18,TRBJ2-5,CASSPTSGGQETQYF
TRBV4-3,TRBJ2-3,CASSRLAGGLTDTQYF
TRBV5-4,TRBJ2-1,CASSPGNRVRNEQFF
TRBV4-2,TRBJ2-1,CASSRRAGGPGNEQFF
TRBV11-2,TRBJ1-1,CASSLASGNTEAFF
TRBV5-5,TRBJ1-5,CASSLGQGGNQPQHF
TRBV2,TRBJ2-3,CASSLILTDTQYF
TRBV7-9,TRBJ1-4,CASSFVTGEKLFF
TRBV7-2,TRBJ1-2,CASSPWQGARSGYGYTF